A single sample gave rise to the 9 T cell receptor beta chains below, sequenced in a study of blood T cell repertoires in COVID-19. Assay used: immunoSEQ multiplex PCR; TCRdb lists only in-frame clones, some missing. This repertoire shows approximately 250,000 clones, around nine tenths found once; its top ten account for approximately 3.4%. The sequencing input was PBMCs or T cells enriched from blood (not recorded which). Receptors were obtained from a woman aged 40 to 50 who had been exposed to COVID-19.

The chain employs TRBV19 and TRBJ2-1; D is perhaps TRBD1 (6 bases). Trimming removed 7 bases from V and 2 bases from J, with 15 bases in between. The CDR3 has 15 residues. Germline V gives CDR1 LNHDA, CDR2 SQIVND (reference sequence). In DNA form, the CDR3 reads TGTGCCAGTACCTCCGGGACATCCCCCTACAATGAGCAGTTCTTC. Protein product: CASTSGTSPYNEQFF. Together with reference TRBV19 and TRBJ2-1, the CDR3 gives the full variable domain: DGGITQSPKYLFRKEGQNVTLSCEQNLNHDAMYWYRQDPGQGLRLIYYSQIVNDFQKGDIAEGYSVSREKKESFPLTVTSAQKNPTAFYLCASTSGTSPYNEQFFGPGTRLTVL.

V is TRBV7-9 and J is TRBJ1-6; 7 bases fit TRBD1. The CDR3 covers 17 residues. Germline values: CDR1 SEHNR, CDR2 FQNEAQ (reference sequence). J was trimmed by 13 bases and V by 5 bases; bases with no gene match: 20. CDR3 in amino acids: CASSQKETVDRTYPLHF. Here the CDR3 DNA reads TGTGCCAGCAGCCAAAAAGAGACAGTGGACAGGACTTATCCCCTCCACTTT.

CDR3 nucleotide sequence: TGTGCCAGCAGTGACGACAGGGGTTATGGCTACACCTTC. Its translation is CASSDDRGYGYTF. The V gene is TRBV6-4, the J gene TRBJ1-2; the match to TRBD1 covers 8 bases. The junction had 1 base not matched to a gene; V was cut back by 2 bases and J by 5 bases. Per the germline V gene, CDR1 is MRHNA and CDR2 is SNTAGT. CDR3 length: 13 residues.

The V gene is TRBV18, the J gene TRBJ1-5; D gene uncertain. Trimming took 6 bases from V and 2 from J, leaving 11 bases between them. Looked up from germline, CDR1 is KGHSH and CDR2 is LQKENI. The length of the CDR3 is 14 residues. The CDR3 reads CASSPWGGNQPQHF. CDR3 nucleotides: TGTGCCAGCTCCCCATGGGGAGGCAATCAGCCCCAGCATTTT.

This clone appeared once. The chain has TRBV18 and TRBJ2-3; 9 bases are a match to TRBD1. CDR1 KGHSH and CDR2 LQKENI come from the germline V gene. Germline trimming cut 0 bases from V and 4 bases from J; bases unmatched to any gene: 8. The CDR3 has 17 amino acids. The CDR3 DNA reads as TGTGCCAGCTCACCACCGCGAGGGGGACAGGGTCCAGATACGCAGTATTTT. Amino acids: CASSPPRGGQGPDTQYF.

The rearrangement links TRBV5-4 to TRBJ1-4; D is undetermined. CDR3 length equals 15 residues. The V end lost 0 bases, the J end lost 8 bases, and 14 bases lay between the germline ends. The germline gives CDR1 SGHNT, CDR2 YYREEE (reference sequence). The CDR3 sequence: CASSLEPTFGEKLFF. In nucleotides, the CDR3 is TGTGCCAGCAGCTTGGAACCAACCTTCGGGGAAAAACTGTTTTTT.

The chain is built from TRBV12-3 or TRBV12-4 and TRBJ1-1; the match to TRBD1 covers 8 bases. V shed 7 bases, J shed 14 bases, and the junction held 12 bases outside the gene matches. This CDR3 contains 12 residues. CDR3 residues: CASNYFRTGLFF. The CDR3 DNA is TGTGCCAGCAATTACTTCCGGACAGGGCTCTTCTTT.

The rearrangement uses TRBV14 and TRBJ2-2; 7 nucleotides line up with TRBD2. J lost 1 base, V lost 5 bases, and 13 bases had no gene match. The CDR3 covers 18 residues. Germline loops: CDR1 SGHDN, CDR2 FVKESK. As DNA, the CDR3 is TGTGCCAGCAGCAAAGCCGGGGACTACAGCTGGAACACCGGGGAGCTGTTTTTT. Protein sequence: CASSKAGDYSWNTGELFF.

The chain combines TRBV20-1 with TRBJ1-6; D is undetermined. The ends were cut back, 3 bases at V and 0 bases at J, with 15 bases in the middle. Germline values: CDR1 DFQATT, CDR2 SNEGSKA (reference sequence). This CDR3 spans 17 amino acids. The CDR3 loop reads CSASSAGMSSYNSPLHF. In nucleotides, the CDR3 is TGCAGTGCTAGTTCCGCAGGAATGAGCTCCTATAATTCACCCCTCCACTTT.